This entry lists 21 T cell receptor beta chains sequenced from one sample in a study of vaccination and CD4 T cells after COVID-19. Antigen specificity for these receptors is unknown. The assay that was used to sequence DNA from cultured CD4+ T cells was the Oncomine TCR Beta short-read assay. TCRdb reprocessed the PCR reads with MiXCR, giving one entry per CDR3 protein. The table has 6,400 or so distinct CDR3 sequences, 25% to 30% seen once. Described treatment: approximately 9-day PBMC culture with coronavirus spike peptide pools or control peptides (ViraFEST assay). Researchers collected the unexposed donor's CD4+ T cells before the COVID-19 pandemic (2011-2018). Sequenced: CD4+ T cells from blood, cultured in vitro. All receptors derive from a human donor in good health.

The J gene is TRBJ2-5, the V gene TRBV19; D not certain. V lost 4 bases, J lost 4 bases, and 22 bases lay in between. Germline CDR1 reads LNHDA; CDR2 reads SQIVND (reference sequence). The CDR3 is 17 amino acids. CDR3 residues: CASSNPPMVGNRETQYF. DNA of the CDR3: TGTGCCAGTAGTAATCCCCCAATGGTAGGGAACCGAGAGACCCAGTACTTC.

The rearrangement joins TRBV30 to TRBJ1-2, with 9 bases identical to TRBD1. CDR3 size: 13 residues. Per germline, CDR1 GTSNPN and CDR2 SVGIG (reference sequence). J was trimmed by 8 bases and V by 1 base; bases with no gene match: 5. The CDR3 spells CAWSDTGGAGYTF. The CDR3 DNA follows: TGTGCCTGGAGTGATACAGGGGGCGCGGGCTACACCTTC.

This clonotype was seen more than once but under ten times. The V gene is TRBV7-2, the J gene TRBJ2-5; D uncertain. The CDR3 contains 14 residues. Germline CDR1 and CDR2: SGHTA and FQGNSA. V shed 1 base and J shed 4 bases, with 10 bases lying between them. In nucleotides, the CDR3 is TGTGCCAGCAGCTTAGTAGGGCAGTTAGAGACCCAGTACTTC. Protein sequence: CASSLVGQLETQYF.

In its sample, this clonotype was seen a few times. J is TRBJ2-5 and V is TRBV20-1; D might be TRBD1 or TRBD2, each matching 6 bases. The V gene's germline CDR1 is DFQATT and CDR2 SNEGSKA (reference sequence). The CDR3 is 11 residues long. V lost 6 bases and J 7 bases, leaving 12 bases between the germline ends. The CDR3 sequence is CSAKQGGTQYF. CDR3 DNA: TGCAGTGCCAAACAGGGAGGGACCCAGTACTTC.

Only a few counts were recorded for this clonotype. The rearrangement links TRBV10-3 to TRBJ1-2; a weak D match, TRBD1 (6 bases). In germline, CDR1 is ENHRY, CDR2 SYGVKD. V was trimmed by 2 bases and J by 8 bases, leaving 12 bases between them. The CDR3 has 13 amino acids. The chain's CDR3 is CAISEGQKEGYTF. CDR3 sequence (DNA): TGTGCCATCAGTGAGGGACAGAAAGAGGGCTACACCTTC.

This chain uses TRBV19 with TRBJ2-6; D unresolved. The V end was cut by 7 bases, the J end by 0 bases, with 7 bases between. The germline V gene encodes CDR1 LNHDA and CDR2 SQIVND (reference sequence). The CDR3 has 14 residues. This chain's CDR3 is CASTPFSGANVLTF. CDR3 DNA sequence: TGTGCCAGTACTCCCTTCTCTGGGGCCAACGTCCTGACTTTC.

The rearrangement links TRBV6-1 to TRBJ2-5; 16 bases match TRBD2. CDR3 length: 19 residues. The V segment lost 0 bases and the J segment 4 bases; nucleotides outside the gene matches: 8. Looked up from germline, CDR1 is MNHNS and CDR2 is SASEGT. The CDR3, as DNA: TGTGCCAGCAGTGAAGCTCCTTGGGGACTAGCGGGGGGGCGAGAGACCCAGTACTTC. It encodes CASSEAPWGLAGGRETQYF.

This chain connects TRBV6-5 to TRBJ1-1; no reliable D call. This CDR3 contains 13 residues. The germline CDR1 and CDR2 sequences are MNHEY and SVGAGI. The V end was cut by 0 bases, the J end by 11 bases, with 13 bases between. CDR3 coding DNA: TGTGCCAGCAGTTACTCGTCCAGCCCCCCGGCTTTCTTT. It specifies CASSYSSSPPAFF.

V is TRBV7-9 and J is TRBJ1-1, with D maybe TRBD1 (5 bases). This CDR3 spans 15 amino acids. V lost 2 bases to trimming and J lost 3 bases, with 13 bases between them. Germline V CDR1 and CDR2: SEHNR, FQNEAQ (reference sequence). The CDR3, as DNA: TGTGCCAGCAGCTTACAGGGCGGGGCTCACACTGAAGCTTTCTTT. The encoded protein is CASSLQGGAHTEAFF.

The chain employs TRBV19 and TRBJ2-3; TRBD1 agrees at 7 bases. Trimming at V came to 4 bases and at J to 2 bases, leaving 6 bases not matched to a gene. Looked up from germline, CDR1 is LNHDA and CDR2 is SQIVND (reference sequence). The CDR3 totals 15 residues. In DNA form, the CDR3 reads TGTGCCAGTAGTACGGGACAGAGGGTCACAGATACGCAGTATTTT. Protein: CASSTGQRVTDTQYF.

This clonotype appeared once. The rearrangement joins TRBV5-1 to TRBJ1-2; the D gene is possibly TRBD1 (6 bases). Trimming removed 1 base at V and 4 bases at J, with 14 bases between. Looked up from germline, CDR1 is SGHRS and CDR2 is YFSETQ. The CDR3 runs to 15 residues. CDR3 sequence (DNA): TGCGCCAGCAGCTTGAATGGGGGCGGGGGCTATGGCTACACCTTC. Translating gives CASSLNGGGGYGYTF.

The chain has TRBV28 and TRBJ1-1; the D gene is possibly TRBD1 (6 bases). Germline loops: CDR1 MDHEN, CDR2 SYDVKM. This CDR3 has 11 residues. Trimming removed 7 bases from V and 10 bases from J, with 13 bases in between. The CDR3: CASMGASRAFF. The CDR3 DNA reads TGTGCCAGCATGGGGGCGAGTCGAGCTTTCTTT.

The chain combines TRBV25-1 with TRBJ1-6; 8 nucleotides line up with TRBD1. This CDR3 has 15 residues. Unmatched junction bases numbered 10, after V lost 5 bases and J lost 10 bases. The germline CDR1 and CDR2 sequences are MGHDK and SYGVNS. The CDR3, as DNA: TGTGCCAGCAGTCAGGCCGGACAGGGACCCTCACCCCTCCACTTT. Its protein is CASSQAGQGPSPLHF.

This clonotype has just a few counts. The chain recombines TRBV24-1 with TRBJ1-5; 8 bases map to TRBD1. The CDR3 consists of 14 residues. Unmatched junction bases numbered 5, after V lost 6 bases and J lost 5 bases. Germline V gene sequence: CDR1 KGHDR, CDR2 SFDVKD. CDR3 region: CATSSGQGDQPQHF. For the CDR3, the DNA is TGTGCCACCAGTTCCGGACAGGGCGATCAGCCCCAGCATTTT.

V gene TRBV2 combines with J gene TRBJ1-5, with 8 bases lining up with TRBD1. The V and J ends lost 7 bases and 3 bases, in that order; junction bases with no gene match: 11. The CDR3 spans 16 residues. The germline CDR1 and CDR2 sequences are SNHLY and FYNNEI. In DNA form, the CDR3 reads TGTGCCAGCAATCCCGGGACAGGTAACTACAATCAGCCCCAGCATTTT. It yields the protein CASNPGTGNYNQPQHF.

The chain has TRBV9 and TRBJ1-6, with D possibly being TRBD1 (5 bases). The CDR3 has 14 amino acids. CDR1 is SGDLS and CDR2 is YYNGEE in the germline V gene. Deletions cut 2 bases from V and 8 bases from J, with 11 bases between. CDR3 in amino acids: CASSVAGAYSPLHF. CDR3 nucleotide sequence: TGTGCCAGCAGCGTGGCTGGGGCTTATTCACCCCTCCACTTT. The variable domain in full, with the rest retrieved from reference TRBV9 and TRBJ1-6, is DSGVTQTPKHLITATGQRVTLRCSPRSGDLSVYWYQQSLDQGLQFLIQYYNGEERAKGNILERFSAQQFPDLHSELNLSSLELGDSALYFCASSVAGAYSPLHFGNGTRLTVT.

In this sample, this clonotype turned up a few times. The chain uses TRBV29-1 and TRBJ2-1, with a tentative D call TRBD1 (6 bases). CDR1 SQVTM and CDR2 ANQGSEA come from the germline V gene. The CDR3 extends over 12 amino acids. Trimming removed 3 bases from V and 8 bases from J, with 11 bases in between. CDR3 nucleotide sequence: TGCAGCGTTGATGACAGGCCTTATGAGCAGTTCTTC. Protein product: CSVDDRPYEQFF.

This clonotype was observed a handful of times. The DNA for the CDR3 is TGTGCCAGCAGCCTGGACAGGGGGCTCGGTGGCTACACCTTC. It translates to CASSLDRGLGGYTF. This chain uses TRBV12-3 or TRBV12-4 with TRBJ1-2, with TRBD1 identical over 11 bases. This CDR3 has 14 residues. V dropped 6 bases and J dropped 7; count of bases not matched to a gene: 7.

The V and J genes are TRBV12-3 or TRBV12-4 and TRBJ2-1; D remains unclear. This CDR3 region has 12 residues. Trimming pared 6 bases from V and 3 bases from J, leaving 6 bases between. The CDR3 sequence: CASRHNYNEQFF. The CDR3 DNA reads as TGTGCCAGCAGACACAACTACAATGAGCAGTTCTTC.

This clonotype has just a few counts. The chain has TRBV5-1 and TRBJ2-3; no clear D. V lost 0 bases, J lost 0 bases, and 11 bases lay in between. Germline lookup yields CDR1 SGHRS and CDR2 YFSETQ. CDR3 length equals 16 residues. CDR3 DNA sequence: TGCGCCAGCAGCTTGGGTTACGGAGTTAGCACAGATACGCAGTATTTT. Protein product: CASSLGYGVSTDTQYF.

This clonotype is deemed medium-sized. The V and J genes are TRBV7-9 and TRBJ1-1; possible D gene TRBD1, 5 bases. The V end was cut by 4 bases, the J end by 3 bases, with 9 bases between. The CDR3 has 13 residues. The germline gives CDR1 SEHNR, CDR2 FQNEAQ (reference sequence). The CDR3 protein is CASSYRGDTEAFF. The CDR3 DNA reads TGTGCCAGCAGCTACCGGGGGGACACTGAAGCTTTCTTT.